Listed here are 11 T cell receptor beta chains from one sample, sequenced in a study of radiation and T cells in renal cell carcinoma. The method was immunoSEQ multiplex PCR; TCRdb's version includes in-frame clones alone and lacks a portion of them. The table records about 130,000 clones, around 81% of them present only once. Time point given: blood 2 weeks post-SBRT. The sample's treatment: 15 Gy SBRT to primary tumor, nephrectomy 4 weeks later. Here the sequenced sample was blood, taken from a patient whose treatment included radiotherapy and nephrectomy. The receptors were gathered from a man aged 45-65 years with renal cell carcinoma.

This chain links TRBV7-8 with TRBJ1-2; TRBD1 might be the D (5 bases). Per the germline V gene, CDR1 is SGHVS and CDR2 is FQNEAQ. This CDR3 has 16 residues. V shed 3 bases and J shed 7 bases, with 21 bases lying between them. The CDR3 DNA reads as TGTGCCAGCAGCTTTGCAATCCCAGGGCGTTTAGGTGGCTACACCTTC. Its protein product is CASSFAIPGRLGGYTF.

The chain uses TRBV27 and TRBJ2-5, with a weak D call TRBD2 (6 bases). The CDR3 runs 15 residues. Germline lookup yields CDR1 MNHEY and CDR2 SMNVEV (reference sequence). The V gene lost 3 bases and the J gene lost 0 bases, with 11 bases spanning the gap. CDR3: CASSFSGTYQETQYF. In DNA, the CDR3 is TGTGCCAGCAGTTTTAGCGGAACGTACCAAGAGACCCAGTACTTC.

The V gene is TRBV29-1, the J gene TRBJ1-1, with D unresolved. The CDR3 runs to 14 residues. Per the germline V gene, CDR1 is SQVTM and CDR2 is ANQGSEA. Between the trimmed V and J ends, which lost 7 bases and 1 base, there was a span of 16 bases. CDR3 bases: TGCAGCGCTGGATCCAGGAAAGGGAACACTGAAGCTTTCTTT. Its translation is CSAGSRKGNTEAFF.

The rearrangement joins TRBV18 to TRBJ1-1; D not certain. Trimming left V 4 bases short and J 5 bases short, with 11 bases between. The CDR3 length is 13 residues. Per the germline V gene, CDR1 is KGHSH and CDR2 is LQKENI. The CDR3 reads CASSQSRGTEAFF. The CDR3 DNA follows: TGTGCCAGCTCACAGAGTCGCGGAACTGAAGCTTTCTTT.

The chain recombines TRBV28 with TRBJ1-2, with D possibly being TRBD1 (5 bases). CDR3 length equals 14 residues. V gave up 7 bases and J gave up 8 bases, with 20 bases separating them. Germline V lookup: CDR1 MDHEN, CDR2 SYDVKM. The CDR3 loop reads CASIPPGRGGGYTF. DNA of the CDR3: TGTGCCAGCATCCCCCCGGGACGAGGTGGAGGCTACACCTTC.

The chain joins TRBV18 to TRBJ2-3; the match to TRBD2 covers 8 bases. The CDR3 totals 14 residues. The J segment lost 5 bases and the V segment lost 5 bases, leaving 6 bases of the junction unmatched. Germline values: CDR1 KGHSH, CDR2 LQKENI. The CDR3 loop reads CASSTGLAGDTQYF. In DNA, the CDR3 is TGTGCCAGCTCAACAGGACTAGCTGGAGATACGCAGTATTTT.

The V call is TRBV6-5, the J call TRBJ2-2; D remains ambiguous. V was pared by 6 bases and J by 1 base, with 12 bases between. The CDR3 is 15 amino acids. CDR1 MNHEY and CDR2 SVGAGI come from the germline V gene. The CDR3: CASSKGAGNTGELFF. In nucleotides, the CDR3 is TGTGCCAGCAGCAAGGGTGCAGGGAACACCGGGGAGCTGTTTTTT.

The rearrangement links TRBV6-1 to TRBJ1-4; possible D gene TRBD1, 5 bases. The CDR3 sequence is 19 residues long. Trimming took off 3 bases at V and 15 bases at J, with 35 bases between the two ends. The germline V gene encodes CDR1 MNHNS and CDR2 SASEGT. The CDR3 nucleotides read TGTGCCAGCAGTGATCCCGGACGGAAGGACAATGATCTCGCGAAGAGTGTGTTTTTT. This gives the protein CASSDPGRKDNDLAKSVFF.

The chain couples TRBV6-5 to TRBJ2-3; D might be TRBD2 (6 bases). Germline V gene data show CDR1 as MNHEY and CDR2 as SVGAGI. The CDR3 runs to 15 residues. V was cut by 0 bases and J by 0 bases, with 7 bases left in between. CDR3 bases: TGTGCCAGCAGTTACTCCAGCGGGAGCACAGATACGCAGTATTTT. Its translation is CASSYSSGSTDTQYF.

The chain recombines TRBV5-4 with TRBJ1-2, with D tentatively TRBD1 (6 bases). Germline assignment: CDR1 SGHNT and CDR2 YYREEE (reference sequence). Trimming left V 0 bases short and J 3 bases short, with 12 bases between. The CDR3 contains 15 residues. CDR3 loop: CASSLAVGADYGYTF. The CDR3 DNA follows: TGTGCCAGCAGCTTGGCTGTGGGGGCGGACTATGGCTACACCTTC.

This rearrangement joins TRBV7-2 to TRBJ2-6, with D uncertain. Germline CDR1 reads SGHTA; CDR2 reads FQGNSA. The CDR3 is 16 residues long. Trimming took off 0 bases at V and 0 bases at J, with 6 bases between the two ends. This CDR3 reads CASSLALNSGANVLTF. The DNA of the CDR3 is TGTGCCAGCAGCTTAGCGTTGAACTCTGGGGCCAACGTCCTGACTTTC.